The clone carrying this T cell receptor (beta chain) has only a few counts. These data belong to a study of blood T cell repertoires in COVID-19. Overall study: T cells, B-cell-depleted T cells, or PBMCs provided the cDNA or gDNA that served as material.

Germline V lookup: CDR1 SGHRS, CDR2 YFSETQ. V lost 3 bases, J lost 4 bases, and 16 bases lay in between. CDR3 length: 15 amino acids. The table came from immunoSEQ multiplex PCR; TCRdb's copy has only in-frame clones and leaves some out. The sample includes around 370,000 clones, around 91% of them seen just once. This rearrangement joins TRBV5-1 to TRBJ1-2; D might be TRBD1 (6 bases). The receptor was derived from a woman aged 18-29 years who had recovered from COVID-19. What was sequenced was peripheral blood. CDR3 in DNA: TGCGCCAGCAGCTCCCCTACAGGGCCAGGCTATGGCTACACCTTC. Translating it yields CASSSPTGPGYGYTF.